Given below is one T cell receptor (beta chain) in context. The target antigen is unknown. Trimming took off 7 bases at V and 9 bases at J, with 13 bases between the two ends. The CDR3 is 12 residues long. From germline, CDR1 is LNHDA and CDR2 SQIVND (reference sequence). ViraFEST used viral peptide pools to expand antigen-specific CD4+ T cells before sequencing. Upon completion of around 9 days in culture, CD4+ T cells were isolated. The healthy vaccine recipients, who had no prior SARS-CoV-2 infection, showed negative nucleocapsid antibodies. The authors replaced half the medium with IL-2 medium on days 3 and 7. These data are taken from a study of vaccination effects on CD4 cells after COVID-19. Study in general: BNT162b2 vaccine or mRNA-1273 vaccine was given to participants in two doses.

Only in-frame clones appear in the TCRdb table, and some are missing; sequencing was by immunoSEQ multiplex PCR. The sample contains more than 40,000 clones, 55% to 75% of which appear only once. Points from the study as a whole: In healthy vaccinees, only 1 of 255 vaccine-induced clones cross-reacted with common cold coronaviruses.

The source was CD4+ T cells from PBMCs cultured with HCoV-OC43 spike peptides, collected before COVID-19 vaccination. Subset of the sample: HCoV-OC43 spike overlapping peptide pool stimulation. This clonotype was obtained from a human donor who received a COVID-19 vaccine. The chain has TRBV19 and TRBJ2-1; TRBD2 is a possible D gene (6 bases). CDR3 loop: CASTDGGIEQFF. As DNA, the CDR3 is TGTGCCAGTACGGACGGGGGTATTGAGCAGTTCTTC.